This entry features one TCR beta chain sequence. V lost 0 bases and J 4 bases, leaving 9 bases between the germline ends. Germline assignment: CDR1 MNHEY and CDR2 SVGAGI. This CDR3 is built from 14 residues. This sample is part of a study of blood T cell repertoires in COVID-19. Per the study methods: Amplification of reference gene primers was used by the study to estimate nucleated cell counts. The method was immunoSEQ multiplex PCR; TCRdb's version includes in-frame clones alone and lacks a portion of them. V and J calls and clone size follow that table, whereas D and trimming were derived from the DNA. This table holds roughly 250,000 clones, 75% to 90% found once.

Sequenced input: peripheral blood. The TCR comes from a human donor in a cohort sampled during active COVID-19. The chain employs TRBV6-5 and TRBJ1-2; D is ambiguous. Here the CDR3 reads CASSYSNRIYGYTF. The CDR3 region has the DNA TGTGCCAGCAGTTACTCGAACAGAATCTATGGCTACACCTTC.